The 30 T cell receptor beta chains listed next were all sequenced from one sample in a study of graft-versus-host responses after intestinal transplantation (dated by TCRdb to the early 2020s). The sample's time point, from its label and the paper: cells obtained before transplantation from donor or recipient. Libraries were prepared through the immunoSEQ multiplex PCR assay. TCRdb stores this immuneACCESS table with in-frame sequences only. Part of the clones is absent; in the studies checked, under half of the shortfall reflects unresolved V genes, and no reason is known for the rest. For this sample the table gives tens of thousands of clones, of which roughly 92% were detected only once. The ten largest clones represent more than 0.3% of the sample. The antigens of these receptors remain unknown. Sequenced here: unstimulated CD4+ T cells sorted from spleen or lymph node cells, sampled before intestinal transplant. The receptors were gathered from a human donor who received an intestinal transplant.

The chain links TRBV7-3 to TRBJ2-1, with TRBD2 identical over 9 bases. The V segment lost 8 bases and the J segment 5 bases; nucleotides outside the gene matches: 19. Per the germline V gene, CDR1 is SGHTA and CDR2 is FQGTGA. The CDR3 covers 18 residues. CDR3 amino acids: CASGRSGAGGHGNNEQFF. CDR3 nucleotide sequence: TGTGCCAGCGGAAGGTCGGGAGCGGGGGGCCACGGAAACAATGAGCAGTTCTTC. Filled out from reference TRBV7-3 and TRBJ2-1, the complete variable domain reads GAGVSQTPSNKVTEKGKYVELRCDPISGHTALYWYRQSLGQGPEFLIYFQGTGAADDSGLPNDRFFAVRPEGSVSTLKIQRTERGDSAVYLCASGRSGAGGHGNNEQFFGPGTRLTVL.

The rearrangement uses TRBV2 and TRBJ1-5; no definite D call. This CDR3 has 14 amino acids. Trimming removed 4 bases at V and 0 bases at J, with 7 bases between. The germline gives CDR1 SNHLY, CDR2 FYNNEI. The DNA for the CDR3 is TGTGCCAGCAGTGCCAGTACTAGCAATCAGCCCCAGCATTTT. It yields the protein CASSASTSNQPQHF. Using reference TRBV2 and TRBJ1-5 for the parts outside the CDR3, the full variable domain is EPEVTQTPSHQVTQMGQEVILRCVPISNHLYFYWYRQILGQKVEFLVSFYNNEISEKSEIFDDQFSVERPDGSNFTLKIRSTKLEDSAMYFCASSASTSNQPQHFGDGTRLSIL.

This clone was found once. The chain employs TRBV28 and TRBJ2-2; TRBD2 aligns across 11 bases. After removal of 3 bases from V and 5 bases from J, the junction contained 11 bases not matched to a gene. Germline-derived CDR1 and CDR2 are MDHEN and SYDVKM. CDR3 length equals 18 residues. The CDR3 region is CASSFPTSGRAVTGELFF. As DNA, the CDR3 is TGTGCCAGCAGTTTCCCCACTAGCGGGAGAGCCGTGACCGGGGAGCTGTTTTTT.

The chain carries TRBV5-6 and TRBJ2-5, with TRBD1 identical over 8 bases. This CDR3 contains 15 residues. Germline V gene sequence: CDR1 SGHDT, CDR2 YYEEEE. V lost 1 base and J lost 5; bases outside the gene matches: 7. CDR3 nucleotide sequence: TGTGCCAGCAGCTTGATCCAGGGGGCCGGTGAGACCCAGTACTTC. As protein: CASSLIQGAGETQYF. Looking up the rest from reference TRBV5-6 and TRBJ2-5 gives the full variable domain: DAGVTQSPTHLIKTRGQQVTLRCSPKSGHDTVSWYQQALGQGPQFIFQYYEEEERQRGNFPDRFSGHQFPNYSSELNVNALLLGDSALYLCASSLIQGAGETQYFGPGTRLLVL.

J is TRBJ2-7 and V is TRBV18; D not resolved. The V gene lost 1 base and the J gene lost 0 bases, with 4 bases spanning the gap. Germline V lookup: CDR1 KGHSH, CDR2 LQKENI. The CDR3 has 13 residues. The CDR3 nucleotides are TGTGCCAGCTCACCACAGACCTCCTACGAGCAGTACTTC. Amino acids: CASSPQTSYEQYF. The entire variable domain, with the rest obtained from reference TRBV18 and TRBJ2-7, is as follows: NAGVMQNPRHLVRRRGQEARLRCSPMKGHSHVYWYRQLPEEGLKFMVYLQKENIIDESGMPKERFSAEFPKEGPSILRIQQVVRGDSAAYFCASSPQTSYEQYFGPGTRLTVT.

This clone has more than one count but fewer than ten. CDR3: CASSRPSTADTQYF. CDR3 in DNA: TGTGCCAGTAGCCGGCCAAGCACGGCAGATACGCAGTATTTT. The chain combines TRBV19 with TRBJ2-3; D remains ambiguous. V lost 6 bases to trimming and J lost 4 bases, with 14 bases between them. CDR1 and CDR2 (germline): LNHDA, SQIVND (reference sequence). The CDR3 runs 14 residues.

In this sample, this clone turned up a few times. CDR3 region: CASSQVGLAGGLGGANVLTF. In DNA form, the CDR3 reads TGTGCCAGCAGCCAAGTGGGGCTAGCGGGAGGCCTTGGTGGGGCCAACGTCCTGACTTTC. The chain has TRBV4-2 and TRBJ2-6; 11 bases map to TRBD2. The trim removed 1 base at V and 3 bases at J, leaving 11 bases unmatched. From germline, CDR1 is LGHNA and CDR2 YNFKEQ. The CDR3 consists of 20 residues.

In its sample, this clone was seen once. This chain connects TRBV12-5 to TRBJ1-1, with D perhaps TRBD1 (6 bases). Germline V gene sequence: CDR1 LGHNT, CDR2 FRNRAP. Trimming removed 0 bases at V and 6 bases at J, with 14 bases between. The CDR3 runs to 15 residues. CDR3: CASGLVGGKDAEAFF. CDR3 nucleotide sequence: TGTGCTAGTGGTTTGGTAGGGGGGAAGGATGCTGAAGCTTTCTTT.

The CDR3, as DNA: TGTGCCAGCAGGGGCGGGACAGGGTCTGGCGAGCAGTACTTC. The encoded protein is CASRGGTGSGEQYF. The rearrangement uses TRBV7-7 and TRBJ2-5, with TRBD1 matching 9 bases. The end of the DNA fits TRBJ2-7 better, so the J call may be wrong. Germline V CDR1 and CDR2: SSHAT, FNYEAQ (reference sequence). This CDR3 is 14 amino acids long.

The rearrangement links TRBV5-1 to TRBJ2-1; TRBD2 matches 10 bases. V lost 4 bases to trimming and J lost 8 bases; unmatched junction nucleotides: 12. The CDR3 spans 16 residues. From germline, CDR1 is SGHRS and CDR2 YFSETQ. The CDR3 reads CASSPKREGRRDEQFF. CDR3 sequence (DNA): TGCGCCAGCAGCCCCAAGCGGGAGGGCAGGAGAGATGAGCAGTTCTTC.

In its sample, this clone was seen once. V gene TRBV7-2 combines with J gene TRBJ1-1; D call uncertain. V was clipped by 5 bases and J by 4 bases, with 17 bases between them. The V gene's germline CDR1 is SGHTA and CDR2 FQGNSA. The CDR3 runs to 15 residues. The CDR3 here is CASSPLAVWGTEAFF. The CDR3 bases are TGTGCCAGCAGCCCACTAGCCGTGTGGGGCACTGAAGCTTTCTTT. Full variable domain (missing parts from reference TRBV7-2 and TRBJ1-1): GAGVSQSPSNKVTEKGKDVELRCDPISGHTALYWYRQSLGQGLEFLIYFQGNSAPDKSGLPSDRFSAERTGGSVSTLTIQRTQQEDSAVYLCASSPLAVWGTEAFFGQGTRLTVV.

This clone was detected once. The V and J genes are TRBV2 and TRBJ2-5, with 7 bases lining up with TRBD1. The J call may be in error: the DNA end matches TRBJ2-7 better. The germline gives CDR1 SNHLY, CDR2 FYNNEI. The CDR3 extends over 14 amino acids. CDR3 in amino acids: CASSRDSASYEQYF. CDR3 DNA: TGTGCCAGCAGTCGGGACAGTGCCTCCTACGAGCAGTACTTC.

The chain recombines TRBV29-1 with TRBJ1-1; maybe TRBD1 (6 bases). The CDR3 extends over 11 amino acids. Germline CDR1 and CDR2: SQVTM and ANQGSEA. Trimming stripped 4 bases from V and 14 bases from J, with 17 bases between. CDR3 coding DNA: TGCAGCGTTGCAGTGGGGAGAGGGGGGTTCTTT. Translated: CSVAVGRGGFF. Full variable domain (missing parts from reference TRBV29-1 and TRBJ1-1): SAVISQKPSRDICQRGTSLTIQCQVDSQVTMMFWYRQQPGQSLTLIATANQGSEATYESGFVIDKFPISRPNLTFSTLTVSNMSPEDSSIYLCSVAVGRGGFFGQGTRLTVV.

The V call is TRBV19, the J call TRBJ2-1; a possible D gene is TRBD2 (6 bases). CDR1 LNHDA and CDR2 SQIVND come from the germline V gene (reference sequence). CDR3 size: 19 residues. V was clipped by 5 bases and J by 6 bases, with 29 bases between them. The CDR3: CASSARWGKSGVRFNEQFF. The CDR3 nucleotides read TGTGCCAGTAGTGCCCGTTGGGGCAAATCGGGAGTTCGTTTCAATGAGCAGTTCTTC.

The rearrangement uses TRBV5-1 and TRBJ2-1; 11 bases agree with TRBD1. Germline CDR1 is SGHRS and CDR2 is YFSETQ. V lost 2 bases to trimming and J lost 8 bases; unmatched junction nucleotides: 15. The CDR3 has 18 amino acids. The CDR3 DNA sequence: TGCGCCAGCAGCTTTCATACGAATGTTCGGACAGGGGGCTATGAGCAGTTCTTC. Translating gives CASSFHTNVRTGGYEQFF.

The chain is built from TRBV5-1 and TRBJ2-3, with 12 bases lining up with TRBD2. V gave up 0 bases and J gave up 5 bases; unmatched junction bases: 10. The CDR3 extends over 18 amino acids. Germline assignment: CDR1 SGHRS and CDR2 YFSETQ. CDR3 residues: CASSLDHRLAGGQDTQYF. Here the CDR3 DNA reads TGCGCCAGCAGCTTGGATCACCGTCTAGCGGGAGGGCAAGATACGCAGTATTTT.

The rearrangement uses TRBV2 and TRBJ1-1; weak D call: TRBD1 (5 bases). The CDR3 has 13 residues. Germline CDR1 and CDR2: SNHLY and FYNNEI. Trimming pared 5 bases from V and 2 bases from J, leaving 9 bases between. CDR3 DNA: TGTGCCAGCAGTCTTGACAGAAACACTGAAGCTTTCTTT. It translates to CASSLDRNTEAFF.

The rearrangement uses TRBV4-1 and TRBJ2-5, with D unresolved. This CDR3 is 15 amino acids long. The ends were cut back, 0 bases at V and 2 bases at J, with 10 bases in the middle. Looked up from germline, CDR1 is MGHRA and CDR2 is YSYEKL. CDR3 bases: TGCGCCAGCAGCCAAGATGGGCTGAGACAAGAGACCCAGTACTTC. It yields the protein CASSQDGLRQETQYF.

The chain recombines TRBV10-3 with TRBJ2-3; 10 bases are shared with TRBD1. The germline CDR1 and CDR2 sequences are ENHRY and SYGVKD. The trim removed 6 bases at V and 2 bases at J, leaving 5 bases unmatched. The CDR3 has 15 residues. The CDR3 sequence: CAIRGDRGDTDTQYF. The CDR3 region has the DNA TGTGCCATCAGGGGGGACAGGGGTGACACAGATACGCAGTATTTT.

The chain combines TRBV7-9 with TRBJ2-1, with TRBD2 as a possible D gene (6 bases). Looked up from germline, CDR1 is SEHNR and CDR2 is FQNEAQ (reference sequence). The CDR3 is 14 residues long. Trimming stripped 2 bases from V and 6 bases from J, with 11 bases between. As DNA, the CDR3 is TGTGCCAGCAGCTTAACGGGAGCGTTCAATGAGCAGTTCTTC. Residues: CASSLTGAFNEQFF. Using reference TRBV7-9 and TRBJ2-1 for the parts outside the CDR3, the full variable domain is DTGVSQNPRHKITKRGQNVTFRCDPISEHNRLYWYRQTLGQGPEFLTYFQNEAQLEKSRLLSDRFSAERPKGSFSTLEIQRTEQGDSAMYLCASSLTGAFNEQFFGPGTRLTVL.

The chain links TRBV5-1 to TRBJ2-7, with 10 bases lining up with TRBD2. Germline V lookup: CDR1 SGHRS, CDR2 YFSETQ. V dropped 6 bases and J dropped 3; count of bases not matched to a gene: 6. The CDR3 has 14 residues. The CDR3 region has the DNA TGCGCCAGCAAGCCTAGCGGGAGAATCTACGAGCAGTACTTC. Translated: CASKPSGRIYEQYF. Full variable domain (outside the CDR3, taken from reference TRBV5-1 and TRBJ2-7): KAGVTQTPRYLIKTRGQQVTLSCSPISGHRSVSWYQQTPGQGLQFLFEYFSETQRNKGNFPGRFSGRQFSNSRSEMNVSTLELGDSALYLCASKPSGRIYEQYFGPGTRLTVT.

For the CDR3, the DNA is TGTGCCAGCAGCCTTCCGGGACAGGGGGTATCCTACGAGCAGTACTTC. This sequence encodes CASSLPGQGVSYEQYF. This sequence joins TRBV7-9 and TRBJ2-5, with 11 bases that match TRBD1. The J call is in doubt because the DNA end fits TRBJ2-7 better. The CDR3 has 16 amino acids. CDR1 and CDR2 from the germline V gene are SEHNR and FQNEAQ (reference sequence).

The genes are TRBV9 and TRBJ2-1, with 9 nucleotides matching TRBD2. This CDR3 is built from 16 residues. Germline values: CDR1 SGDLS, CDR2 YYNGEE. V was clipped by 2 bases and J by 7 bases; unmatched bases: 10. This CDR3 is CASSVPAAGGRNEQFF. CDR3 nucleotides: TGTGCCAGCAGCGTGCCGGCGGCGGGAGGGCGAAATGAGCAGTTCTTC.

This clone was recorded a few times. As DNA, the CDR3 is TGTGCCAGCAGTGAAGTAAAGCGGCGCAGCACCGGGGAGCTGTTTTTT. It yields the protein CASSEVKRRSTGELFF. The chain uses TRBV6-1 and TRBJ2-2; D might be TRBD2 (5 bases). Trimming cost V 1 base and J 4 bases, with 13 bases left between them. CDR1 is MNHNS, CDR2 SASEGT, per germline. This CDR3 has 16 residues.

V and J are TRBV15 and TRBJ1-3; the D gene is possibly TRBD1 (5 bases). The CDR3 consists of 17 residues. Per germline, CDR1 LNHNV and CDR2 YYDKDF (reference sequence). The ends were cut back, 1 base at V and 4 bases at J, with 17 bases in the middle. CDR3 region: CATSRVGTHVAGNTIYF. In DNA, the CDR3 is TGTGCCACCAGCAGAGTTGGGACCCACGTCGCCGGAAACACCATATATTTT.

The rearrangement uses TRBV5-1 and TRBJ2-6; D not resolved. The CDR3 covers 15 residues. Germline CDR1 is SGHRS and CDR2 is YFSETQ. Trimming shortened V by 3 bases and J by 0 bases, and 7 bases separated the two germline ends. For the CDR3, the DNA is TGCGCCAGCAGCTCCCACAGCTCTGGGGCCAACGTCCTGACTTTC. This codes for CASSSHSSGANVLTF.

The rearrangement joins TRBV2 to TRBJ1-3, with D unclear. The CDR3 runs 13 residues. Trimming took 10 bases from V and 0 from J, leaving 10 bases between them. The germline gives CDR1 SNHLY, CDR2 FYNNEI. The CDR3: CATTRSSGNTIYF. As DNA, the CDR3 is TGTGCCACCACGCGAAGCTCTGGAAACACCATATATTTT.

The chain carries TRBV27 and TRBJ2-7; 8 bases agree with TRBD2. CDR3 size: 18 residues. Trimming at V came to 6 bases and at J to 1 base, leaving 17 bases not matched to a gene. Per germline, CDR1 MNHEY and CDR2 SMNVEV (reference sequence). CDR3 sequence reads: CASSGGDPLAGFSYEQYF. CDR3 DNA: TGTGCCAGCAGCGGAGGCGACCCTTTAGCGGGATTTTCCTACGAGCAGTACTTC.

The J gene is TRBJ1-1, the V gene TRBV18; D not certain. The CDR3 extends over 15 amino acids. Germline CDR1 is KGHSH and CDR2 is LQKENI. V lost 5 bases, J lost 0 bases, and 13 bases lay in between. CDR3 DNA sequence: TGTGCCAGCTCAAGGACCGGCAGAATGAACACTGAAGCTTTCTTT. It is translated as CASSRTGRMNTEAFF.

The chain carries TRBV5-1 and TRBJ2-1; the D is unclear. Germline V CDR1 and CDR2: SGHRS, YFSETQ. The CDR3 is 15 residues long. Trimming removed 2 bases at V and 5 bases at J, with 14 bases between. CDR3 region: CASSFGLLSDNEQFF. The CDR3 DNA is TGCGCCAGCAGCTTCGGTCTACTCTCGGACAATGAGCAGTTCTTC.